The present T cell receptor (beta chain) was sequenced within a study of cytomegalovirus exposure and HLA in healthy donors. Whole-study results and caveats: The authors later linked a missense DCLRE1C variant to TCR beta V- and J-gene trimming.

Although they were nominally healthy when sampled, donors likely had unrecorded immune exposures. As to this clone: Its antigen is currently unknown.

PCR used 60 Vbeta primers and 13 Jbeta primers. Data came from immunoSEQ multiplex PCR; TCRdb stores just in-frame clones and leaves some out. The sample contains roughly 200,000 clones, around 75% of which appear only once. The sample taken for sequencing was PBMCs. The receptor was derived from a male donor in good health and CMV-seronegative.

CDR3 amino acids: CASSLVGGLAGGEQFF. In nucleotides, the CDR3 is TGTGCCAGCAGCTTAGTAGGGGGACTAGCGGGAGGAGAGCAGTTCTTC. The chain employs TRBV7-9 and TRBJ2-1; 15 bases align to TRBD2. Germline assignment: CDR1 SEHNR and CDR2 FQNEAQ (reference sequence). The CDR3 extends over 16 amino acids. Unmatched junction bases numbered 5, after V lost 1 base and J lost 10 bases. Drawing the rest from reference TRBV7-9 and TRBJ2-1, the complete variable domain is DTGVSQNPRHKITKRGQNVTFRCDPISEHNRLYWYRQTLGQGPEFLTYFQNEAQLEKSRLLSDRFSAERPKGSFSTLEIQRTEQGDSAMYLCASSLVGGLAGGEQFFGPGTRLTVL.